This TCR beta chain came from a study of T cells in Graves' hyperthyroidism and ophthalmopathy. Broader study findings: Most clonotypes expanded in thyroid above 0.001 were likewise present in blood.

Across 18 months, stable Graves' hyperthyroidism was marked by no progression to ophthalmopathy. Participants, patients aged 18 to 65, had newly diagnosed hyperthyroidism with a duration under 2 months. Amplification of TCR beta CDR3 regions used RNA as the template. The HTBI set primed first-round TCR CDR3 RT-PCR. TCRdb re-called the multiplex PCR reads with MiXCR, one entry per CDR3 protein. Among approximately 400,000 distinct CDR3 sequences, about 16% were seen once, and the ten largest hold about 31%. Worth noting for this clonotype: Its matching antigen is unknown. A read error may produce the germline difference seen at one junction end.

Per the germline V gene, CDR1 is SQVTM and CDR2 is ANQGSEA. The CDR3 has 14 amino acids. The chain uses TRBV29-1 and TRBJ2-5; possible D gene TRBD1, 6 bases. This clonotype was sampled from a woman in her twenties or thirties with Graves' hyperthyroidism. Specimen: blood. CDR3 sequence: CSAGPWTDQGTQYF. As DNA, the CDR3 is TGCAGCGCCGGGCCTTGGACAGACCAAGGGACCCAGTACTTC. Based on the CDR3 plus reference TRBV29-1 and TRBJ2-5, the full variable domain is SAVISQKPSRDICQRGTSLTIQCQVDSQVTMMFWYRQQPGQSLTLIATANQGSEATYESGFVIDKFPISRPNLTFSTLTVSNMSPEDSSIYLCSAGPWTDQGTQYFGPGTRLLVL.